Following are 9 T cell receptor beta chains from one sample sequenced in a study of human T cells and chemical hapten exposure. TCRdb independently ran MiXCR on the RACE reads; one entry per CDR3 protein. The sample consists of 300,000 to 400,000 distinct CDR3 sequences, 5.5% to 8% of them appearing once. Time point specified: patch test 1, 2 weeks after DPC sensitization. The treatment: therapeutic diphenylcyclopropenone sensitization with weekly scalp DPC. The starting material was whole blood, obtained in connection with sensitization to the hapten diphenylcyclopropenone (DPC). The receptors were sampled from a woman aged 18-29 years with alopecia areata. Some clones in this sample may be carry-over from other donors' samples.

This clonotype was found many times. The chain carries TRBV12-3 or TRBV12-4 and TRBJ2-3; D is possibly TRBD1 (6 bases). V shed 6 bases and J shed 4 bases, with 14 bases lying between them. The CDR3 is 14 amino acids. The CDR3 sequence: CASRGDRRSDTQYF. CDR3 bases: TGTGCCAGCAGGGGAGACAGGAGATCAGATACGCAGTATTTT.

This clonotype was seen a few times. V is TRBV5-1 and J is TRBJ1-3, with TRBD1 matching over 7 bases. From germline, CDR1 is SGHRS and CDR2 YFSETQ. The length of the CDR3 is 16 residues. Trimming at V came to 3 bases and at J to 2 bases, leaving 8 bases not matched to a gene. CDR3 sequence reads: CASSSTGISAGNTIYF. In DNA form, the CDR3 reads TGCGCCAGCAGCTCGACAGGGATAAGCGCTGGAAACACCATATATTTT.

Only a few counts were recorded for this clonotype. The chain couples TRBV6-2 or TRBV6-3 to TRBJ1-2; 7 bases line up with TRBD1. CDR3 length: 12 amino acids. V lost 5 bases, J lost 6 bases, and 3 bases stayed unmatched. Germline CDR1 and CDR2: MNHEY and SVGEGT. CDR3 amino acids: CASSPDRNGYTF. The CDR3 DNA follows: TGTGCCAGCAGTCCGGACAGGAATGGCTACACCTTC.

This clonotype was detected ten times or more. Written as DNA, the CDR3 is TGTGCCATCAGTGCGGTGCTTTCCTACGAGCAGTACTTC. This sequence encodes CAISAVLSYEQYF. The genes are TRBV10-3 and TRBJ2-7; D not resolved. V was trimmed by 4 bases and J by 1 base, leaving 8 bases between them. CDR1 ENHRY and CDR2 SYGVKD come from the germline V gene. This CDR3 has 13 residues.

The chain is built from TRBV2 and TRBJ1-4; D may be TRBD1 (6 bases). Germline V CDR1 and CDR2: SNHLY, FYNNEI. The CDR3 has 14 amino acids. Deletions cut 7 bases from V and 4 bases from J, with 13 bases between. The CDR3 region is CASTGEQGNEKLFF. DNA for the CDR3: TGTGCCAGCACAGGGGAGCAGGGTAATGAAAAACTGTTTTTT.

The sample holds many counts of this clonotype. CDR3 nucleotides: TGCAGCGTTCGGATCGGCGCGCCAACAGATACGCAGTATTTT. Translated: CSVRIGAPTDTQYF. The gene calls are TRBV29-1 and TRBJ2-3; D remains unclear. Trimming cost V 5 bases and J 3 bases, with 15 bases left between them. The CDR3 totals 14 residues. Germline CDR1 is SQVTM and CDR2 is ANQGSEA.

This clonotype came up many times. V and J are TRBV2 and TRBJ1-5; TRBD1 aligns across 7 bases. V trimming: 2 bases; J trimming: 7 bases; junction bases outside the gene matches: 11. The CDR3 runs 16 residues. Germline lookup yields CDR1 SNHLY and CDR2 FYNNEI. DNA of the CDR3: TGTGCCAGCAGTGAACCTAGACAGGGTCTGGGCCAGCCCCAGCATTTT. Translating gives CASSEPRQGLGQPQHF.

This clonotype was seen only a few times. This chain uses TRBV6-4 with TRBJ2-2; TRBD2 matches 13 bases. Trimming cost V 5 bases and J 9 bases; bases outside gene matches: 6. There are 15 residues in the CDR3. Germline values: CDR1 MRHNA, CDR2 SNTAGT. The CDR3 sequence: CASSSGTSGARELFF. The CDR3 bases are TGTGCCAGCAGTTCCGGGACTAGCGGGGCCCGGGAGCTGTTTTTT.

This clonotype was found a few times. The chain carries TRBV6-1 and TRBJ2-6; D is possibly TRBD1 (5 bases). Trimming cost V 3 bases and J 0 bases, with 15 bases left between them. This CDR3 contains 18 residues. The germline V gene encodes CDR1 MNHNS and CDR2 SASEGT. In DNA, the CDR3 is TGTGCCAGCAGTGATAGGGTCAGGGCGAGCTCTGGGGCCAACGTCCTGACTTTC. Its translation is CASSDRVRASSGANVLTF.